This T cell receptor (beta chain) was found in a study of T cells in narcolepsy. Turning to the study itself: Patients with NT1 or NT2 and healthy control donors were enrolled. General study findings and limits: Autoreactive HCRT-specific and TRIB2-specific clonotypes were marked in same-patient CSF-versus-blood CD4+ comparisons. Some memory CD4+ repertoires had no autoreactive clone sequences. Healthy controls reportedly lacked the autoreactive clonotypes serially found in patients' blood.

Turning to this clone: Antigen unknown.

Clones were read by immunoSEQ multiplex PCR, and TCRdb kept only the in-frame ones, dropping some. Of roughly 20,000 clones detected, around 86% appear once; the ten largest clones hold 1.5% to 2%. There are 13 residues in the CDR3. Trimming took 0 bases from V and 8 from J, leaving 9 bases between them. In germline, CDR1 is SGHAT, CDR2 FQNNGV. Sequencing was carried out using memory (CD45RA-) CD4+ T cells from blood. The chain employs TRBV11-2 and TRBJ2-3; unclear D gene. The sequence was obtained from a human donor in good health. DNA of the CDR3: TGTGCCAGCAGCTTAGAGCCCGCAGTTACGCAGTATTTT. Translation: CASSLEPAVTQYF.